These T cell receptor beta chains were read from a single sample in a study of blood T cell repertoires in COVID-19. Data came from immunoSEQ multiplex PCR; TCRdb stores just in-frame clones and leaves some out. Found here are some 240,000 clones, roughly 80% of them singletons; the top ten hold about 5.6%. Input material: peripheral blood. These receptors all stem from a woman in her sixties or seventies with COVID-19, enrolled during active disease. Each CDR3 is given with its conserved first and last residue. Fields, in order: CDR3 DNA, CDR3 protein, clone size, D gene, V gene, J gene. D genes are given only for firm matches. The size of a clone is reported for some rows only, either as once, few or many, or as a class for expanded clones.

TGTGCCATCAGTGGAAGTAGGAACAGTGAAGCTTTCTTT	CAISGSRNSEAFF	-	-	TRBV10-3	TRBJ1-1
TGCGCCAGCAGCCAGACTAGCGGAGGTTTTGATGAGCAGTTCTTC	CASSQTSGGFDEQFF	-	TRBD2	TRBV5-1	TRBJ2-1
TGTGCCTGGAGTGAGGAGGACATTCAGTACTTC	CAWSEEDIQYF	-	-	TRBV30	TRBJ2-4
TGTGCCAGCAGTTACTCGATATCGGGGTCAAGTGGCTACACCTTC	CASSYSISGSSGYTF	-	-	TRBV6-5	TRBJ1-2
TGTGCCAGCAGCGCGGGGACAGTAAACCAAGAGACCCAGTACTTC	CASSAGTVNQETQYF	-	-	TRBV5-4	TRBJ2-5
TGCGCCAGCAATGATGGAGGGTTTAACTATGGCTACACCTTC	CASNDGGFNYGYTF	-	-	TRBV5-1	TRBJ1-2
TGTGCCAGCCGTACGGCGGGCGGGGTGTACAATGAGCAGTTCTTC	CASRTAGGVYNEQFF	-	-	TRBV6-5	TRBJ2-1
TGTGCCAGCAGCTTGCAGGGGAGCACAGATACGCAGTATTTT	CASSLQGSTDTQYF	-	-	TRBV11-3	TRBJ2-3
TGCGCCAGCAGCGTTCAGGGAGGGAGCGGCAATGAGCAGTTCTTC	CASSVQGGSGNEQFF	many	TRBD2	TRBV5-1	TRBJ2-1
TGTGCCAGCAGCTCCCCACCTCACCGGGACTATGGCTACACCTTC	CASSSPPHRDYGYTF	-	-	TRBV7-9	TRBJ1-2
TGTGCCAGCTCACCAGTCAATGGAGCCACAGATACGCAGTATTTT	CASSPVNGATDTQYF	-	-	TRBV18	TRBJ2-3
TGCGCCAGCAGCTTGTCCGACAGGAACATGAACACTGAAGCTTTCTTT	CASSLSDRNMNTEAFF	-	-	TRBV5-1	TRBJ1-1
TGTGCCAGTAGTAAACCGGGACAGGGAGTGGAGACCCAGTACTTC	CASSKPGQGVETQYF	-	TRBD1	TRBV19	TRBJ2-5
TGTGCCAGCAGTCTTAACAGGGCCTCAGAAGCTTTCTTT	CASSLNRASEAFF	few	-	TRBV6-4	TRBJ1-1
TGTGCCAGCAGCGTAGAGGGGGACAGCACCTACGAGCAGTACTTC	CASSVEGDSTYEQYF	-	TRBD1	TRBV9	TRBJ2-7
TGTGCCAGCATGGGGGGAGGGTACAATGAGCAGTTCTTC	CASMGGGYNEQFF	-	TRBD2	TRBV2	TRBJ2-1
TGTGCCAGCAGCTCCAGGGGCTCCGGAAACACCATATATTTT	CASSSRGSGNTIYF	-	-	TRBV28	TRBJ1-3
TGTGCCAGCAGTTCACCCGGGACTACATACAATGAGCAGTTCTTC	CASSSPGTTYNEQFF	-	TRBD2	TRBV28	TRBJ2-1
TGTGCCAGCAGTTTCCCTACGGCAGGGGACTATGGCTACACCTTC	CASSFPTAGDYGYTF	-	-	TRBV6-2/TRBV6-3	TRBJ1-2
TGTGCCAGCTCACCCCTAAGAGCCGGGGAGCTGTTTTTT	CASSPLRAGELFF	-	-	TRBV18	TRBJ2-2
TGTGCCAGCAGCACGGGAGGCTACGAGCAGTACTTC	CASSTGGYEQYF	-	TRBD2	TRBV11-2	TRBJ2-7
TGTGCCAGCAGTCCACAGGGGCTATGGACTGAAGCTTTCTTT	CASSPQGLWTEAFF	-	TRBD1	TRBV28	TRBJ1-1
TGTGCCAGCAGCCCTGGGAGTCGGGAGAAAAGAGGAAACACCATATATTTT	CASSPGSREKRGNTIYF	-	-	TRBV7-2	TRBJ1-3
TGTGCCAGCAGTGACCGGGGAGACGAGCAGTACTTC	CASSDRGDEQYF	-	-	TRBV6-4	TRBJ2-7